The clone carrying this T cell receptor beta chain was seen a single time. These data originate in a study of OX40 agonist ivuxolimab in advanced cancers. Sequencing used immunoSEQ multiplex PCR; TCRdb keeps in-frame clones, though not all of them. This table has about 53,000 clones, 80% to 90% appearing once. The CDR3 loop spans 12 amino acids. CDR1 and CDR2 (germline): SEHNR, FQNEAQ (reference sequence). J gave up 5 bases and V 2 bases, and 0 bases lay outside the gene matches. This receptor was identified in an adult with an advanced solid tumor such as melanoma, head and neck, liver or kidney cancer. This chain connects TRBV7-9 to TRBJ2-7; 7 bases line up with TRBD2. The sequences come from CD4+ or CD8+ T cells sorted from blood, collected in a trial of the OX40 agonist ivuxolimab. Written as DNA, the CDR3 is TGTGCCAGCAGCTTAAGCGGGGACGAGCAGTACTTC. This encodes CASSLSGDEQYF.